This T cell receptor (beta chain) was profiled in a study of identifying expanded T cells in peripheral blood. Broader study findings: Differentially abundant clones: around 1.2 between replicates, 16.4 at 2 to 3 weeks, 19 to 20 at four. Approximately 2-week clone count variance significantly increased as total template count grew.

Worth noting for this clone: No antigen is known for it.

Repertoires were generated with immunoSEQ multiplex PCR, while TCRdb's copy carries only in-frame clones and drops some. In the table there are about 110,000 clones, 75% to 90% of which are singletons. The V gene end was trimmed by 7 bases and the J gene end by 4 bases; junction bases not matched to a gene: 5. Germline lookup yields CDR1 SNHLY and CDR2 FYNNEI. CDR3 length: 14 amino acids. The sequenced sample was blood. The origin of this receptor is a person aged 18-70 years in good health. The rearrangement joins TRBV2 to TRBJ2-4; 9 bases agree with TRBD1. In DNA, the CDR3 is TGTGCCAGCAATCCAGGGACAGGGAAAAACATTCAGTACTTC. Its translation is CASNPGTGKNIQYF.